The 14 T cell receptor beta chains presented below share a single source sample, sequenced in a study of T cell responses to AZD1222 COVID-19 vaccine. TCRdb's table, derived via immunoSEQ multiplex PCR, lists solely in-frame clones and lacks some. The sample lists about 110,000 clones, approximately 90% occurring once. The sequencing used peripheral blood, collected on day 0 of AZD1222 vaccination. These receptors came from an adult in good health.

The chain carries TRBV13 and TRBJ2-7; 9 bases align to TRBD2. CDR1 is PRHDT, CDR2 FYEKMQ, per germline (reference sequence). The CDR3 extends over 17 amino acids. After removal of 0 bases from V and 1 base from J, the junction contained 7 bases not matched to a gene. In DNA, the CDR3 is TGTGCCAGCAGCTTAGGGTCTAGCGGGGTGTTGTCCTACGAGCAGTACTTC. Translating it yields CASSLGSSGVLSYEQYF.

The chain combines TRBV2 with TRBJ1-1; 7 positions match TRBD1. This CDR3 is 14 amino acids long. The junction had 4 bases not matched to a gene; V was cut back by 6 bases and J by 0 bases. Germline values: CDR1 SNHLY, CDR2 FYNNEI. CDR3 bases: TGTGCCAGCAGCCCGGACAGGCTGAACACTGAAGCTTTCTTT. As protein: CASSPDRLNTEAFF. Together with reference TRBV2 and TRBJ1-1, the CDR3 gives the full variable domain: EPEVTQTPSHQVTQMGQEVILRCVPISNHLYFYWYRQILGQKVEFLVSFYNNEISEKSEIFDDQFSVERPDGSNFTLKIRSTKLEDSAMYFCASSPDRLNTEAFFGQGTRLTVV.

This clone was seen a single time. The chain combines TRBV11-2 with TRBJ1-4; no firm D call. This CDR3 spans 14 amino acids. CDR1 SGHAT and CDR2 FQNNGV come from the germline V gene. V was trimmed by 2 bases and J by 0 bases, leaving 4 bases between them. The CDR3 here is CASSLQPTNEKLFF. The CDR3 DNA reads TGTGCCAGCAGCTTACAGCCAACTAATGAAAAACTGTTTTTT.

Written as DNA, the CDR3 is TGTGCCAGCAGGCCCTTTGGGCGGGGGGCTGAAGCTTTCTTT. Its protein is CASRPFGRGAEAFF. The rearrangement joins TRBV6-5 to TRBJ1-1; tentative D call: TRBD1 (5 bases). The CDR3 runs 14 residues. Germline V gene lookup returns CDR1 MNHEY and CDR2 SVGAGI. Trimming took 6 bases from V and 6 from J, leaving 17 bases between them.

J is TRBJ1-2 and V is TRBV5-1, with a weak D call TRBD1 (6 bases). The V end was cut by 0 bases, the J end by 3 bases, with 15 bases between. The CDR3 consists of 16 residues. Germline V gives CDR1 SGHRS, CDR2 YFSETQ. The CDR3 DNA reads as TGCGCCAGCAGCTTGGGCGTCCAGGGGAGCGACTATGGCTACACCTTC. This sequence encodes CASSLGVQGSDYGYTF.

The V call is TRBV4-1, the J call TRBJ2-1, with TRBD2 matching 8 bases. Germline CDR1 MGHRA, CDR2 YSYEKL. After removal of 1 base from V and 3 bases from J, the junction contained 5 bases not matched to a gene. This CDR3 is built from 16 residues. CDR3 residues: CASSQGGGRFYNEQFF. CDR3 DNA: TGCGCCAGCAGCCAAGGCGGCGGGAGGTTCTACAATGAGCAGTTCTTC.

This chain links TRBV10-1 with TRBJ1-3; the D is unclear. The germline gives CDR1 WNHNN, CDR2 SYGVQD (reference sequence). This CDR3 region has 15 residues. Trimming pared 6 bases from V and 0 bases from J, leaving 12 bases between. The CDR3 DNA follows: TGCGCCAGCAGCGATCGGGCCCCCTCTGGAAACACCATATATTTT. Encoded protein: CASSDRAPSGNTIYF.

In this sample, this clone turned up a few times. The chain joins TRBV4-1 to TRBJ1-5, with D maybe TRBD1 (5 bases). CDR1 is MGHRA, CDR2 YSYEKL, per germline. The CDR3 totals 14 residues. V was trimmed by 2 bases and J by 1 base, leaving 6 bases between them. CDR3 protein: CASSQPGSNQPQHF. The CDR3, as DNA: TGCGCCAGCAGCCAACCAGGGAGCAATCAGCCCCAGCATTTT.

This clone came up a few times. The chain combines TRBV7-9 with TRBJ2-7; D remains ambiguous. Germline V gene sequence: CDR1 SEHNR, CDR2 FQNEAQ (reference sequence). The CDR3 loop spans 13 amino acids. The V gene lost 5 bases and the J gene lost 2 bases, with 10 bases spanning the gap. The CDR3 bases are TGTGCCAGCAGCCCCACGGCCGCCTACGAGCAGTACTTC. Translated, it gives CASSPTAAYEQYF.

The genes are TRBV11-2 and TRBJ2-7; D gene uncertain. The CDR3 consists of 14 residues. V lost 2 bases and J 3 bases, leaving 11 bases between the germline ends. Germline V gene data show CDR1 as SGHAT and CDR2 as FQNNGV. In DNA, the CDR3 is TGTGCCAGCAGCTTAATTATGGTACACTACGAGCAGTACTTC. It is translated as CASSLIMVHYEQYF.

V gene TRBV20-1 combines with J gene TRBJ2-7; 7 positions agree with TRBD1. The CDR3 is 13 residues long. CDR1 and CDR2 (germline): DFQATT, SNEGSKA (reference sequence). V shed 3 bases, J shed 0 bases, and the junction held 2 bases outside the gene matches. The chain's CDR3 is CSASKGASYEQYF. The CDR3 DNA reads as TGCAGTGCTAGTAAGGGGGCCTCCTACGAGCAGTACTTC.

The chain recombines TRBV7-9 with TRBJ1-1; D call uncertain. The CDR3 extends over 13 amino acids. Germline-derived CDR1 and CDR2 are SEHNR and FQNEAQ (reference sequence). Trimming shortened V by 8 bases and J by 2 bases, and 12 bases separated the two germline ends. The CDR3 sequence: CASLRGENTEAFF. The CDR3 DNA reads as TGTGCCAGCCTTCGCGGGGAAAACACTGAAGCTTTCTTT.

The rearrangement uses TRBV5-5 and TRBJ2-3, with D possibly matching TRBD2 (5 bases). The germline CDR1 and CDR2 sequences are SGHKS and YYEKEE (reference sequence). This CDR3 comprises 12 residues. V lost 0 bases to trimming and J lost 8 bases, with 7 bases between them. CDR3 region: CASSLGESTQYF. The CDR3 coding sequence is TGTGCCAGCAGCTTGGGGGAGTCTACGCAGTATTTT.

The rearrangement joins TRBV15 to TRBJ2-7; 7 bases fit TRBD1. V gave up 7 bases and J gave up 2 bases; unmatched junction bases: 8. The CDR3 contains 14 residues. Germline V gene sequence: CDR1 LNHNV, CDR2 YYDKDF (reference sequence). The CDR3 here is CATTAWDRAYEQYF. The CDR3 nucleotides read TGTGCCACCACCGCCTGGGACAGAGCCTACGAGCAGTACTTC.